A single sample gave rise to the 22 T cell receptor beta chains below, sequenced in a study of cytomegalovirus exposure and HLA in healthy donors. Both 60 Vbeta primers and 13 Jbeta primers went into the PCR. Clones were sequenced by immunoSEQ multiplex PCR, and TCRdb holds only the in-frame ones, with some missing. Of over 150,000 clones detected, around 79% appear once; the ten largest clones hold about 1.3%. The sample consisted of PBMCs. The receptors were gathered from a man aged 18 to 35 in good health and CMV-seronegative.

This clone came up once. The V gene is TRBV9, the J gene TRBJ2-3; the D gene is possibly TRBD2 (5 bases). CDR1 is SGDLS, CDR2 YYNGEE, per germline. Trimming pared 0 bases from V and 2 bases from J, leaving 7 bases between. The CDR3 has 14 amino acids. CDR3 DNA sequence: TGTGCCAGCAGCGTAGCGGACTTCACAGATACGCAGTATTTT. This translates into CASSVADFTDTQYF.

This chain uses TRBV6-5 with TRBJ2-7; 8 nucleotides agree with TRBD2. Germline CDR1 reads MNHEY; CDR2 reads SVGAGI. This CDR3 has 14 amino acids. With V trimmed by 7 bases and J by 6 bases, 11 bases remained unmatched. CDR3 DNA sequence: TGTGCCAGCACACCCGGGCTAGCGGGTAGCGAGCAGTACTTC. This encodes CASTPGLAGSEQYF.

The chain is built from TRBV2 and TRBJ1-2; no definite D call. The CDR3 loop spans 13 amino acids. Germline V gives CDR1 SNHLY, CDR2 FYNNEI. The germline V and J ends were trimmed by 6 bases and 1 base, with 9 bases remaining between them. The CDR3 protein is CASREADNYGYTF. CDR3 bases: TGTGCCAGCAGGGAGGCGGATAACTATGGCTACACCTTC. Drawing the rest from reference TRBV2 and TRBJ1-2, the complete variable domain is EPEVTQTPSHQVTQMGQEVILRCVPISNHLYFYWYRQILGQKVEFLVSFYNNEISEKSEIFDDQFSVERPDGSNFTLKIRSTKLEDSAMYFCASREADNYGYTFGSGTRLTVV.

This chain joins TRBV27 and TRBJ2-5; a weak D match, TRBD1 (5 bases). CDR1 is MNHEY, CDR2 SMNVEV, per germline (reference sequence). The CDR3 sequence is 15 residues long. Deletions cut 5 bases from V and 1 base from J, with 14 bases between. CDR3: CASSPAQGTQETQYF. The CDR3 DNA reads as TGTGCCAGCAGTCCAGCCCAGGGCACCCAAGAGACCCAGTACTTC.

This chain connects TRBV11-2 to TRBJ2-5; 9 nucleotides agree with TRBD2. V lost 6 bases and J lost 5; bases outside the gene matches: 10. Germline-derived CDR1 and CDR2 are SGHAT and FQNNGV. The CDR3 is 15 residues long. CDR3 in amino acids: CASRPTSSGTETQYF. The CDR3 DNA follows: TGTGCCAGCAGGCCGACCTCTAGCGGGACGGAGACCCAGTACTTC.

The CDR3 spells CASSPRAGDQETQYF. CDR3 bases: TGTGCCAGCAGCCCTCGGGCAGGGGACCAAGAGACCCAGTACTTC. The chain employs TRBV7-2 and TRBJ2-5; the D gene is possibly TRBD1 (6 bases). Germline V gives CDR1 SGHTA, CDR2 FQGNSA. This CDR3 spans 15 amino acids. V gave up 5 bases and J gave up 0 bases, with 13 bases separating them. Variable domain in full (rest from reference TRBV7-2 and TRBJ2-5): GAGVSQSPSNKVTEKGKDVELRCDPISGHTALYWYRQSLGQGLEFLIYFQGNSAPDKSGLPSDRFSAERTGGSVSTLTIQRTQQEDSAVYLCASSPRAGDQETQYFGPGTRLLVL.

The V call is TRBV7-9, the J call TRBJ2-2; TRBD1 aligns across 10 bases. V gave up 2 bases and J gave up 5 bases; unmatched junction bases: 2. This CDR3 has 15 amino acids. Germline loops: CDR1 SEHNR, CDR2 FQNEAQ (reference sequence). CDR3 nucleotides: TGTGCCAGCAGCTTAAGGGACAGGGGTACCGGGGAGCTGTTTTTT. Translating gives CASSLRDRGTGELFF. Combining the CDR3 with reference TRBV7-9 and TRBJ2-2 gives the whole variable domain DTGVSQNPRHKITKRGQNVTFRCDPISEHNRLYWYRQTLGQGPEFLTYFQNEAQLEKSRLLSDRFSAERPKGSFSTLEIQRTEQGDSAMYLCASSLRDRGTGELFFGEGSRLTVL.

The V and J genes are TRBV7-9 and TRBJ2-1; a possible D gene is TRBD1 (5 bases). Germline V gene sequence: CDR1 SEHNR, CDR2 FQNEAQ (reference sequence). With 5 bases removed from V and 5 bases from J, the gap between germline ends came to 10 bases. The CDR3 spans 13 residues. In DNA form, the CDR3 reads TGTGCCAGCAGCCCGACAGTAGACAATGAGCAGTTCTTC. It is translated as CASSPTVDNEQFF.

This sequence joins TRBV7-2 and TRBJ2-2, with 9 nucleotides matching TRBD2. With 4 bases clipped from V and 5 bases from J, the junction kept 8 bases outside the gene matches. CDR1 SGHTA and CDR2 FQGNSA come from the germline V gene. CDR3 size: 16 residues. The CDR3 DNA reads TGTGCCAGCAGCTCCATAGCGGGAGAGCTTACCGGGGAGCTGTTTTTT. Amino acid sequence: CASSSIAGELTGELFF.

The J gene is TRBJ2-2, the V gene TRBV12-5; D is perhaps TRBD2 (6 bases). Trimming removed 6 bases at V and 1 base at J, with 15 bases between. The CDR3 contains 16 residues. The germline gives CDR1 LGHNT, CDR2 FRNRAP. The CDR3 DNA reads TGTGCTAGTGGCGAGGCGGGGCGGGAGAACACCGGGGAGCTGTTTTTT. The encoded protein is CASGEAGRENTGELFF. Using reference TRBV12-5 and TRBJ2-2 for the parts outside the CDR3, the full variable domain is DARVTQTPRHKVTEMGQEVTMRCQPILGHNTVFWYRQTMMQGLELLAYFRNRAPLDDSGMPKDRFSAEMPDATLATLKIQPSEPRDSAVYFCASGEAGRENTGELFFGEGSRLTVL.

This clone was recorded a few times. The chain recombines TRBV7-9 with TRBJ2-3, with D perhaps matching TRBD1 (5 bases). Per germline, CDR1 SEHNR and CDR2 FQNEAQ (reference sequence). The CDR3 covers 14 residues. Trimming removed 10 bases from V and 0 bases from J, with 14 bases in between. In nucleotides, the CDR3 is TGTGCCATCCCGACCTCAGGGAGCACAGATACGCAGTATTTT. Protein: CAIPTSGSTDTQYF.

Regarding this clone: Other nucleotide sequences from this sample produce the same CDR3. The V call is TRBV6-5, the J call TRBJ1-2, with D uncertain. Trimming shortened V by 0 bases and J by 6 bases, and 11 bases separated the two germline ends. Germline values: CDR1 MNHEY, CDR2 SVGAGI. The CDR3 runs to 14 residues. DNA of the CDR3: TGTGCCAGCAGTTACTCCCCGGCCGGGGATGGCTACACCTTC. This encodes CASSYSPAGDGYTF.

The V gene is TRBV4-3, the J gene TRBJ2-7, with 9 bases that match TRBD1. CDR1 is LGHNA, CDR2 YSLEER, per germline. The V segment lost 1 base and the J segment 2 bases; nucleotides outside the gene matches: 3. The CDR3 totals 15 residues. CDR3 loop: CASSQAWDRAYEQYF. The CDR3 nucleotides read TGCGCCAGCAGCCAAGCGTGGGACAGGGCCTACGAGCAGTACTTC.

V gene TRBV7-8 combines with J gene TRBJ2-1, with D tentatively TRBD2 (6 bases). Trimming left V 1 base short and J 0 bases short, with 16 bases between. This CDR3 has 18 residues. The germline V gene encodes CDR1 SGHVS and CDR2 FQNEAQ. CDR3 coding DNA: TGTGCCAGCAGCTTAGGAGGTACGGGAGCGGGCTCCTACAATGAGCAGTTCTTC. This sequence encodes CASSLGGTGAGSYNEQFF.

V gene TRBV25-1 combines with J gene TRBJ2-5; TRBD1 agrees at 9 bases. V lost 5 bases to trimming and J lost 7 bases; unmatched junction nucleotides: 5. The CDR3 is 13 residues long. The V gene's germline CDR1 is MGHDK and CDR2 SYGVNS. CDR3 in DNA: TGTGCCAGCAGTTCACAGGGGGCTGTGACCCAGTACTTC. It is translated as CASSSQGAVTQYF. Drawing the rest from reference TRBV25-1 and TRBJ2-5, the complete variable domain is EADIYQTPRYLVIGTGKKITLECSQTMGHDKMYWYQQDPGMELHLIHYSYGVNSTEKGDLSSESTVSRIRTEHFPLTLESARPSHTSQYLCASSSQGAVTQYFGPGTRLLVL.

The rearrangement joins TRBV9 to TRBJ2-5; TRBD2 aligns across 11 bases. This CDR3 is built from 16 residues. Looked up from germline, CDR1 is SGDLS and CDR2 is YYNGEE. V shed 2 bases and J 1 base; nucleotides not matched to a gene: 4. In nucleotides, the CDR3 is TGTGCCAGCAGCGTGGCTAGCGGGAGGCCCCAAGAGACCCAGTACTTC. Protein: CASSVASGRPQETQYF.

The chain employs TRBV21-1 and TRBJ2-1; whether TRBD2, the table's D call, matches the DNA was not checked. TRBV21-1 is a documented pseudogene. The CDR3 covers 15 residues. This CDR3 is CASSKAASGRGEQFF. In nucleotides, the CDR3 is TGTGCCAGCAGCAAAGCGGCTAGCGGGAGGGGCGAGCAGTTCTTC.

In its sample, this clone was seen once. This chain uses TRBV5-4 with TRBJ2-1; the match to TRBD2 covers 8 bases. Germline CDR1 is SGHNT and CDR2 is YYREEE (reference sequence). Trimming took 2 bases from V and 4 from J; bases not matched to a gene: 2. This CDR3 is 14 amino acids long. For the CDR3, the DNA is TGTGCCAGCAGCTTCAGCGGGAGTTACAATGAGCAGTTCTTC. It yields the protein CASSFSGSYNEQFF.

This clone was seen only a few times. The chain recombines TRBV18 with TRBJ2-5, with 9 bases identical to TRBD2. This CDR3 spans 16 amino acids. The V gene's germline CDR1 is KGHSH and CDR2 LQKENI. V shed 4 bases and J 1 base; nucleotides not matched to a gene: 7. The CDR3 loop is CASSHLAGTPQETQYF. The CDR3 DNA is TGTGCCAGCTCACACCTAGCGGGGACGCCCCAAGAGACCCAGTACTTC.

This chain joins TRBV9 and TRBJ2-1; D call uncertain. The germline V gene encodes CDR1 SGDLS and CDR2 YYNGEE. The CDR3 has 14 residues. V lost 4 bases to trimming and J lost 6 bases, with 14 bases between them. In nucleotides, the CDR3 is TGTGCCAGCAGCCCCCCCCCGGGTCCCAATGAGCAGTTCTTC. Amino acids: CASSPPPGPNEQFF.

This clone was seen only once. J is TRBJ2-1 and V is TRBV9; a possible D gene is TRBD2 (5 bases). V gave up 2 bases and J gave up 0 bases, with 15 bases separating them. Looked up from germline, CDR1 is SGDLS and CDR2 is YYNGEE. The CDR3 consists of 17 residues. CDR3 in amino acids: CASSVPRGGSSYNEQFF. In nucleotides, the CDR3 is TGTGCCAGCAGCGTCCCCCGTGGTGGGAGCTCCTACAATGAGCAGTTCTTC.

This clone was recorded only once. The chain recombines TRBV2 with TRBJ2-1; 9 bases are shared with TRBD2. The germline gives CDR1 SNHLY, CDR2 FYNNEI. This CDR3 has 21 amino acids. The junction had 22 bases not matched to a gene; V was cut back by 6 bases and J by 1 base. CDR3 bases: TGTGCCAGCAGCGCCGGGTCTAGCGGGACCCTCAGCCTCAGGTCCTACAATGAGCAGTTCTTC. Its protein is CASSAGSSGTLSLRSYNEQFF.